Listed here are 15 T cell receptor beta chains from one sample, sequenced in a study of siplizumab effects on memory and regulatory T cells. Assay used: immunoSEQ multiplex PCR; TCRdb lists only in-frame clones, some missing. The table shows approximately 75,000 clones, with 93% occurring only once. The specimen sequenced was CD8+ T cells sorted from blood. The origin of the receptors is a human donor in good health.

The V gene is TRBV6-5, the J gene TRBJ1-6; D remains unclear. CDR1 is MNHEY and CDR2 is SVGAGI in the germline V gene. V lost 7 bases, J lost 7 bases, and 8 bases lay in between. CDR3 length equals 12 residues. The CDR3 bases are TGTGCCAGCACCGAGGGAAATTCACCCCTCCACTTT. This gives the protein CASTEGNSPLHF.

This clone occurred once. The gene calls are TRBV9 and TRBJ2-1; no clear D gene. Per germline, CDR1 SGDLS and CDR2 YYNGEE. The CDR3 contains 13 residues. V shed 4 bases and J shed 0 bases, with 5 bases lying between them. CDR3 sequence (DNA): TGTGCCAGCAGCCCCCTCTCCTACAATGAGCAGTTCTTC. This translates into CASSPLSYNEQFF.

V usage is TRBV7-9 and J usage is TRBJ2-7; 9 nucleotides align to TRBD1. The junction had 6 bases not matched to a gene; V was cut back by 1 base and J by 5 bases. Germline CDR1 and CDR2: SEHNR and FQNEAQ (reference sequence). The CDR3 totals 15 residues. The CDR3 loop reads CASSLVLQGADEQYF. CDR3 nucleotides: TGTGCCAGCAGCTTAGTCCTACAGGGGGCGGACGAGCAGTACTTC. Full variable domain (remainder filled in from reference TRBV7-9 and TRBJ2-7): DTGVSQNPRHKITKRGQNVTFRCDPISEHNRLYWYRQTLGQGPEFLTYFQNEAQLEKSRLLSDRFSAERPKGSFSTLEIQRTEQGDSAMYLCASSLVLQGADEQYFGPGTRLTVT.

V usage is TRBV5-3 and J usage is TRBJ1-2, with 9 nucleotides matching TRBD1. TRBV5-3 is assigned to the ORF class and has an uncertain function. The ends lost 4 bases at V and 8 bases at J; junction bases unmatched: 9. The CDR3 sequence is 14 residues long. Here the CDR3 DNA reads TGTGCCAGAAGCAGGGACAGGGATGCGGAGGGCTACACCTTC. Its protein is CARSRDRDAEGYTF.

The DNA for the CDR3 is TGTGCTCCTAGCTCCGAGCAGTACTTC. Protein sequence: CAPSSEQYF. The V call is TRBV21-1, the J call TRBJ2-7; the listed D gene, TRBD2, was not tested against the DNA. TRBV21-1 constitutes a pseudogene. This CDR3 is built from 9 residues.

Comment on this clone: One end of the junction is discordant with germline, which a read error may explain. This sequence joins TRBV29-1 and TRBJ1-2; 8 bases line up with TRBD1. CDR1 and CDR2 (germline): SQVTM, ANQGSEA. The CDR3 length is 14 residues. CDR3 sequence: CSVEGQGLIYGYTF. In DNA, the CDR3 is TGCAGCGTGGAAGGACAGGGACTGATCTATGGCTACACCTTC.

This chain joins TRBV29-1 and TRBJ2-5; D is possibly TRBD1 or TRBD2 (5 bases each). Between the trimmed V and J ends, which lost 4 bases and 1 base, there was a span of 13 bases. Germline V gene sequence: CDR1 SQVTM, CDR2 ANQGSEA. This CDR3 contains 14 residues. CDR3: CSVVWDLPQETQYF. The CDR3 DNA sequence: TGCAGCGTTGTCTGGGACCTCCCCCAAGAGACCCAGTACTTC.

The chain uses TRBV11-2 and TRBJ2-4; 7 positions match TRBD2. Per the germline V gene, CDR1 is SGHAT and CDR2 is FQNNGV. With 3 bases clipped from V and 0 bases from J, the junction kept 5 bases outside the gene matches. CDR3 length: 16 amino acids. For the CDR3, the DNA is TGTGCCAGCAGCTTCCCTAGCGGACTAGCCAAAAACATTCAGTACTTC. Its translation: CASSFPSGLAKNIQYF.

The chain couples TRBV28 to TRBJ2-7; D tentatively reads TRBD1 or TRBD2 (5 bases each). Germline assignment: CDR1 MDHEN and CDR2 SYDVKM. This CDR3 comprises 13 residues. With 4 bases removed from V and 7 bases from J, the gap between germline ends came to 14 bases. CDR3 coding DNA: TGTGCCAGCAGTTCCGTGGGGGTTTGGGAGCAGTACTTC. Residues: CASSSVGVWEQYF.

The chain recombines TRBV5-1 with TRBJ2-2; possibly TRBD2 for D (5 bases). The CDR3 spans 14 residues. The V end lost 4 bases, the J end lost 5 bases, and 12 bases lay between the germline ends. CDR1 is SGHRS, CDR2 YFSETQ, per germline. CDR3 residues: CASSPAGGTGELFF. CDR3 nucleotides: TGCGCCAGCAGCCCCGCGGGTGGGACCGGGGAGCTGTTTTTT.

The chain recombines TRBV13 with TRBJ2-1; 8 nucleotides match TRBD2. This CDR3 has 16 amino acids. Germline CDR1 PRHDT, CDR2 FYEKMQ (reference sequence). Trimming removed 10 bases from V and 1 base from J; junction bases left unmatched: 12. In DNA, the CDR3 is TGTGCCACCACGGGAGGGGAGGGAAGATCCTACAATGAGCAGTTCTTC. The encoded protein is CATTGGEGRSYNEQFF.

The chain joins TRBV6-4 to TRBJ2-3; tentatively, D is TRBD1 or TRBD2 (5 bases each). Germline V CDR1 and CDR2: MRHNA, SNTAGT. Trimming left V 0 bases short and J 1 base short, with 8 bases between. The CDR3 consists of 15 residues. The CDR3 DNA reads TGTGCCAGCAGTGACTCGAGGGGAGGCACAGATACGCAGTATTTT. Its translation: CASSDSRGGTDTQYF.

This clone showed up just a few times. The chain uses TRBV7-9 and TRBJ2-7; D remains ambiguous. V shed 0 bases and J shed 9 bases, with 12 bases lying between them. The germline V gene encodes CDR1 SEHNR and CDR2 FQNEAQ (reference sequence). This CDR3 spans 13 amino acids. The CDR3 loop reads CASSLAVQASQYF. The CDR3 nucleotides read TGTGCCAGCAGCTTAGCTGTTCAGGCGTCGCAGTACTTC.

This rearrangement joins TRBV2 to TRBJ2-1; possibly TRBD1 for D (7 bases). V was cut by 8 bases and J by 7 bases, with 21 bases left in between. The length of the CDR3 is 15 residues. Germline V lookup: CDR1 SNHLY, CDR2 FYNNEI. This chain's CDR3 is CASCQRGTVLNEQFF. Written as DNA, the CDR3 is TGTGCCAGCTGCCAACGCGGGACAGTCCTTAATGAGCAGTTCTTC.

This sequence joins TRBV5-8 and TRBJ1-5; no clear D gene. The CDR3 extends over 15 amino acids. Trimming stripped 4 bases from V and 2 bases from J, with 13 bases between. The germline CDR1 and CDR2 sequences are SGHTS and YDEGEE. The chain's CDR3 is CASSPTGIGNQPQHF. The CDR3 region has the DNA TGTGCCAGCAGCCCTACGGGAATTGGCAATCAGCCCCAGCATTTT.